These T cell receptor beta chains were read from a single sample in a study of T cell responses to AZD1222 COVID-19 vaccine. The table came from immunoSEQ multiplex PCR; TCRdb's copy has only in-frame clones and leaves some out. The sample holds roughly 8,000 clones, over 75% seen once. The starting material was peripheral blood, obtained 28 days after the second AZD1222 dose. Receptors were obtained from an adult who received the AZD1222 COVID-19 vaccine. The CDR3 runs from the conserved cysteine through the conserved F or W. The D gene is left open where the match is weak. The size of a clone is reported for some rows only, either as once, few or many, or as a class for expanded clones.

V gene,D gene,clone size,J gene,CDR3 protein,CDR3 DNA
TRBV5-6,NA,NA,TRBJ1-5,CASSLRGSGNQPQHF,TGTGCCAGCAGCTTGAGAGGGTCGGGCAATCAGCCCCAGCATTTT
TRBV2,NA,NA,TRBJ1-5,CASMAGRQPQHF,TGTGCCAGCATGGCAGGGCGTCAGCCCCAGCATTTT
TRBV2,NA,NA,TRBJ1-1,CASSEGVYTEAFF,TGTGCCAGCAGTGAAGGGGTTTACACTGAAGCTTTCTTT
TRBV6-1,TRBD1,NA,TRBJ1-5,CASSEVVGQGDQPQHF,TGTGCCAGCAGTGAAGTGGTGGGACAGGGGGATCAGCCCCAGCATTTT
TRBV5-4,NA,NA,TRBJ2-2,CASSVGGLDTGELFF,TGTGCCAGCAGCGTCGGGGGGCTTGACACCGGGGAGCTGTTTTTT
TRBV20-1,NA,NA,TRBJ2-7,CSASQRGPVTYEQYF,TGCAGTGCTAGTCAGAGGGGCCCCGTTACCTACGAGCAGTACTTC
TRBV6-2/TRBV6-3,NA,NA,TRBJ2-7,CASSYERWGGDEQYF,TGTGCCAGCAGTTATGAGAGGTGGGGAGGCGACGAGCAGTACTTC
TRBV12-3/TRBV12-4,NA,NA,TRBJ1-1,CASSLRERREAFF,TGTGCCAGCAGTTTAAGGGAACGGAGGGAAGCTTTCTTT
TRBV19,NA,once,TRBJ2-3,CASSTEGHTDTQYF,TGTGCCAGTAGTACAGAAGGACACACAGATACGCAGTATTTT
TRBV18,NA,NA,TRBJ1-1,CASSLQGDEAFF,TGTGCCAGCTCCCTTCAGGGAGATGAAGCTTTCTTT
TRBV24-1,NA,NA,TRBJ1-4,CATSDPWVGKLFF,TGTGCCACCAGTGACCCATGGGTTGGGAAACTGTTTTTT
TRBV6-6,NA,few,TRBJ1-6,CASSFDSAGKSSPLHF,TGTGCCAGCAGTTTCGACTCGGCAGGGAAAAGTTCACCCCTCCACTTT
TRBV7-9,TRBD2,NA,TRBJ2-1,CASSMLAGGTNEQFF,TGTGCCAGCAGCATGCTAGCGGGGGGCACCAATGAGCAGTTCTTC
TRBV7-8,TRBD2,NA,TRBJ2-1,CASSPVRTSRYNEQFF,TGTGCCAGCAGCCCCGTCAGGACTAGCAGGTACAATGAGCAGTTCTTC
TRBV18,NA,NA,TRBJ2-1,CASSPRISPENEQFF,TGTGCCAGCTCACCACGGATCAGCCCAGAGAATGAGCAGTTCTTC
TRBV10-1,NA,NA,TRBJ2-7,CASSAGGHEQYF,TGCGCCAGCAGCGCAGGGGGGCACGAGCAGTACTTC
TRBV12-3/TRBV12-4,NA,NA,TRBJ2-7,CASSGPGGEQYF,TGTGCCAGCAGCGGACCAGGGGGGGAGCAGTACTTC
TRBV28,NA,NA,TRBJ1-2,CASSSRNGYTF,TGTGCCAGCAGTTCTCGGAACGGCTACACCTTC
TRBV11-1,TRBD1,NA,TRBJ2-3,CASSPDRTKAADTQYF,TGTGCCAGCAGCCCGGACAGGACCAAGGCCGCAGATACGCAGTATTTT
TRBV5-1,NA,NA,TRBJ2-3,CASSLVPVDTQYF,TGCGCCAGCAGCTTGGTTCCGGTAGATACGCAGTATTTT
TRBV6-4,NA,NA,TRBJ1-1,CASSDGWGEAFF,TGTGCCAGCTCAGACGGTTGGGGTGAAGCTTTCTTT
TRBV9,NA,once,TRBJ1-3,CASSVSGNTIYF,TGTGCCAGCAGCGTATCAGGAAACACCATATATTTT
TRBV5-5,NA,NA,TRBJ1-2,CASSLNRNYTF,TGTGCCAGCAGCCTCAATAGGAACTACACCTTC
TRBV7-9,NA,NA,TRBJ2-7,CASSPSRGYSYEQYF,TGTGCCAGCAGCCCCTCTCGGGGCTACTCCTACGAGCAGTACTTC
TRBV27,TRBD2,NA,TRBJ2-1,CASSGGGGGSPGNEQFF,TGTGCCAGCAGTGGGGGAGGCGGGGGTTCCCCGGGGAATGAGCAGTTCTTC
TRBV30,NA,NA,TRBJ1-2,CAWSVVGTYYGYTF,TGTGCCTGGAGTGTGGTAGGAACATACTATGGCTACACCTTC
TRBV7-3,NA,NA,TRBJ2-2,CASADGTPNTGELFF,TGTGCCAGCGCTGACGGGACCCCGAACACCGGGGAGCTGTTTTTT
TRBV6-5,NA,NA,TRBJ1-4,CASSLRGRTPLELFF,TGTGCCAGCAGTCTAAGGGGAAGAACCCCGCTTGAACTGTTTTTT
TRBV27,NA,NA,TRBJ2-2,CASRYGQKNTGELFF,TGTGCCAGCAGATACGGACAAAAGAACACCGGGGAGCTGTTTTTT
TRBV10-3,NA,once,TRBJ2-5,CAISPQGKETQYF,TGTGCCATCAGCCCCCAGGGTAAAGAGACCCAGTACTTC
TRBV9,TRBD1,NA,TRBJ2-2,CASSVGGQVNTGELFF,TGTGCCAGCAGCGTAGGTGGACAGGTAAACACCGGGGAGCTGTTTTTT
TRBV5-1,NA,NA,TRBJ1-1,CASSLVPGGTEAFF,TGCGCCAGCAGCTTGGTGCCGGGTGGCACTGAAGCTTTCTTT
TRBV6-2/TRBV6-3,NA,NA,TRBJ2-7,CASSYSEGGSSYEQYF,TGTGCCAGCAGTTACTCCGAGGGGGGGAGCTCCTACGAGCAGTACTTC
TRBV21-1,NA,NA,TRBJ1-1,CASSKARQGKGTEAFF,TGTGCCAGCAGCAAAGCGCGACAGGGGAAGGGCACTGAAGCTTTCTTT
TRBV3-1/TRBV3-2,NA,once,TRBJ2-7,CASSQTGDSYEQYF,TGTGCCAGCAGCCAGACCGGGGACTCCTACGAGCAGTACTTC
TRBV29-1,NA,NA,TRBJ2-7,CSVSGISASEQYF,TGCAGCGTTTCCGGGATTTCGGCTTCTGAGCAGTACTTC
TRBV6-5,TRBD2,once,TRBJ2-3,CASSYSSGDPTDTQYF,TGTGCCAGCAGTTACTCAAGCGGGGACCCCACAGATACGCAGTATTTT
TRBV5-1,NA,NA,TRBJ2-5,CASSLPFVDRSYQETQYF,TGCGCCAGCAGCTTGCCCTTCGTTGACAGATCGTACCAAGAGACCCAGTACTTC
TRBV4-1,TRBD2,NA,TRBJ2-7,CASSHHASGSYEQYF,TGCGCCAGCAGCCACCATGCTAGCGGGAGCTACGAGCAGTACTTC